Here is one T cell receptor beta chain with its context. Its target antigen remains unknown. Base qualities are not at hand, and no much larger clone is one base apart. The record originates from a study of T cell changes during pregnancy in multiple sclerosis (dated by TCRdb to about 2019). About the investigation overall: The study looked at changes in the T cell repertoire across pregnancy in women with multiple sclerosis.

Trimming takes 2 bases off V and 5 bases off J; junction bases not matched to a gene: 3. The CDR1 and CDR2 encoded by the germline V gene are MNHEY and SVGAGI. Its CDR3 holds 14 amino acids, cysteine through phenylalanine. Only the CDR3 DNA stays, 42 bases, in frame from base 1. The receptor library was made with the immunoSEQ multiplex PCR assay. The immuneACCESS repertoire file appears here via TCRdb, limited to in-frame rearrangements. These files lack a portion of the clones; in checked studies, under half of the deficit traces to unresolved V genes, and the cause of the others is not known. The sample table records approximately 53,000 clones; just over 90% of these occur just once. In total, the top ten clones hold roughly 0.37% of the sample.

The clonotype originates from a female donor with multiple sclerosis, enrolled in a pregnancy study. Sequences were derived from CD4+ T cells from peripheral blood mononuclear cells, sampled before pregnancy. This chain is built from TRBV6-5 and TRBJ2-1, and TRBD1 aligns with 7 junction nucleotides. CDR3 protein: CASSYPGGHNEQFF. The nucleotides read TGTGCCAGCAGTTACCCAGGGGGTCACAATGAGCAGTTCTTC.